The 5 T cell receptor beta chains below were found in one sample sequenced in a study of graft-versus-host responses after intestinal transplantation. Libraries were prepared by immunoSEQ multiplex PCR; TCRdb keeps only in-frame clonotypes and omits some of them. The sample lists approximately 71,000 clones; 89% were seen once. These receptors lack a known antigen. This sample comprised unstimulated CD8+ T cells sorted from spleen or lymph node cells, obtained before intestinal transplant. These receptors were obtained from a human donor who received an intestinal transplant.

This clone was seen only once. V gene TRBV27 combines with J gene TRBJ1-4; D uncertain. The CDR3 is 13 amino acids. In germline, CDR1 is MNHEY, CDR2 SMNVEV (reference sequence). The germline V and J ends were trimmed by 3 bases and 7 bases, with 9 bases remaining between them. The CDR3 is CASSLLPGEKLFF. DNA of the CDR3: TGTGCCAGCAGTTTGCTCCCGGGTGAAAAACTGTTTTTT.

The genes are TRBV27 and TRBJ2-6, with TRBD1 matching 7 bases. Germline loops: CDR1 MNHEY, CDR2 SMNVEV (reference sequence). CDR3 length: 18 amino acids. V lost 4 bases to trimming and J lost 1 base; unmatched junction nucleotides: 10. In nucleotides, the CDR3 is TGTGCCAGCAGTTCCTTTCCGGGACAGAAGTCTGGGGCCAACGTCCTGACTTTC. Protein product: CASSSFPGQKSGANVLTF.

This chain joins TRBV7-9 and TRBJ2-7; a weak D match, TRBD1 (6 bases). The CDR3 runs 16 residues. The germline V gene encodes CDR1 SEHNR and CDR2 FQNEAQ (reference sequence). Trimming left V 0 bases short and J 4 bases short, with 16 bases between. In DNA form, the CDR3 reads TGTGCCAGCAGCTTAGCTTACCACCGGACAGTTTACGAGCAGTACTTC. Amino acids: CASSLAYHRTVYEQYF.

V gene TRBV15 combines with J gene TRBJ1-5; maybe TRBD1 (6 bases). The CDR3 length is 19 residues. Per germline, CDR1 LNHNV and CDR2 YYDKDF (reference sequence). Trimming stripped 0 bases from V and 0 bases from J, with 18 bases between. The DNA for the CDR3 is TGTGCCACCAGCAGAGATCTGGACAGCGGCGACTATAGCAATCAGCCCCAGCATTTT. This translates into CATSRDLDSGDYSNQPQHF. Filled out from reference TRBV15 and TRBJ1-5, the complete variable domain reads DAMVIQNPRYQVTQFGKPVTLSCSQTLNHNVMYWYQQKSSQAPKLLFHYYDKDFNNEADTPDNFQSRRPNTSFCFLDIRSPGLGDTAMYLCATSRDLDSGDYSNQPQHFGDGTRLSIL.

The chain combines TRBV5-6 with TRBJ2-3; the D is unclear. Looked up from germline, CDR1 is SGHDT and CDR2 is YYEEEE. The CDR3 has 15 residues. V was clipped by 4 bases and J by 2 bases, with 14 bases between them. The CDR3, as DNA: TGTGCCAGCAGCCTATGGGCAGCTTTCACAGATACGCAGTATTTT. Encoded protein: CASSLWAAFTDTQYF.